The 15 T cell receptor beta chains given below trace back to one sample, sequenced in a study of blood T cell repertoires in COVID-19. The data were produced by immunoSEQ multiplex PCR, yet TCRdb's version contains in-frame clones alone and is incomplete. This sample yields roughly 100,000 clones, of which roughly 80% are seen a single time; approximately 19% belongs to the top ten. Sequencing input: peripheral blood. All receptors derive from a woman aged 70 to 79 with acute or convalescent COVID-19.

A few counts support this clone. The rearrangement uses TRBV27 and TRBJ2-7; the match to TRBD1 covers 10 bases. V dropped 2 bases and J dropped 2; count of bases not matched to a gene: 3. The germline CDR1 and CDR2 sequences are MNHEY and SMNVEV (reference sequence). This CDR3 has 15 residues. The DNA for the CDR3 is TGTGCCAGCAGTTTACAAGGGACAGGGGCCTACGAGCAGTACTTC. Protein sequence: CASSLQGTGAYEQYF.

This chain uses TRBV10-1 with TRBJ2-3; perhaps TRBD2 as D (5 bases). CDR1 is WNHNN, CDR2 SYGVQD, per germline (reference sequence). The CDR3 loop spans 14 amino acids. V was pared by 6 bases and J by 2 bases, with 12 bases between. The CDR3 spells CASRSGAPTDTQYF. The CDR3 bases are TGCGCCAGCAGAAGCGGAGCACCCACAGATACGCAGTATTTT.

CDR3 in DNA: TGTGCCAGCAGCCAAGGGATTCCAGGGGAAAAAGGGAACCAGTACTTC. Protein sequence: CASSQGIPGEKGNQYF. The rearrangement uses TRBV3-1 (or the pseudogene TRBV3-2) and TRBJ2-5; the D gene is possibly TRBD1 (6 bases). CDR3 length: 16 residues. Trimming removed 1 base from V and 10 bases from J, with 22 bases in between. The germline gives CDR1 LGHDT, CDR2 YNNKEL (reference sequence).

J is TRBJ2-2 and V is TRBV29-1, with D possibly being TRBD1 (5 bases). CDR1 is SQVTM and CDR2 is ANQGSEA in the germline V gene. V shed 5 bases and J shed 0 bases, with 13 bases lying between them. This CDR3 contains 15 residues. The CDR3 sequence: CSVRHPDTNTGELFF. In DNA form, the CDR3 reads TGCAGCGTTCGGCACCCGGACACGAACACCGGGGAGCTGTTTTTT.

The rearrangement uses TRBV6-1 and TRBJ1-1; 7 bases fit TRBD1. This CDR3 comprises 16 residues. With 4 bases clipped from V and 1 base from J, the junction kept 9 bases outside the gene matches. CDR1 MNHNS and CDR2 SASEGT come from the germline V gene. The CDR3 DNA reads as TGTGCCAGCAGTGGTAGACAGGGTGGGGAGAACACTGAAGCTTTCTTT. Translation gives CASSGRQGGENTEAFF.

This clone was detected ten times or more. CDR3 protein: CASTEGSSEQYF. The CDR3 nucleotides read TGTGCCAGCACGGAGGGGTCATCCGAGCAGTACTTC. The chain couples TRBV28 to TRBJ2-7; the D gene is possibly TRBD2 (6 bases). V lost 7 bases and J 6 bases, leaving 13 bases between the germline ends. CDR3 size: 12 residues. The germline V gene encodes CDR1 MDHEN and CDR2 SYDVKM.

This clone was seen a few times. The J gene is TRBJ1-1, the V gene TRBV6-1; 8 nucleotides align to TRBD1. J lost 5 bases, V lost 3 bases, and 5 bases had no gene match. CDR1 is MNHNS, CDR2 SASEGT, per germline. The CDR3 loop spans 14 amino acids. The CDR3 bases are TGTGCCAGCAGTGATGCCTACAGGGGGACTGAAGCTTTCTTT. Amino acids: CASSDAYRGTEAFF.

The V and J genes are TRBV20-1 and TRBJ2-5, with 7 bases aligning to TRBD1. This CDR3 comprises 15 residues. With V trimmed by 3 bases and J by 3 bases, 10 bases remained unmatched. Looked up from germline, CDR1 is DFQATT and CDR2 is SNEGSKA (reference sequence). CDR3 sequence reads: CSASKDLQGEETQYF. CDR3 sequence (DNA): TGCAGTGCTAGTAAGGATTTGCAGGGGGAAGAGACCCAGTACTTC.

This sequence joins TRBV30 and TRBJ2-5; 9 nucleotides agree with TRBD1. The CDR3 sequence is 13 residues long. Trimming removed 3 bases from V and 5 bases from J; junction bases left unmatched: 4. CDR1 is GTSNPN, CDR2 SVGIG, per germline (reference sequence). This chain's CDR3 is CAWRNRGPETQYF. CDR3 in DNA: TGTGCCTGGAGGAACAGGGGGCCCGAGACCCAGTACTTC.

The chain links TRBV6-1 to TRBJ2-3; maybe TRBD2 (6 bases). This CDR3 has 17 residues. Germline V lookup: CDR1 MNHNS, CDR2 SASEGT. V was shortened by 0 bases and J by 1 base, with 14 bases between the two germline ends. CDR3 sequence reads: CASSEAGGGGGTDTQYF. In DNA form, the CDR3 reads TGTGCCAGCAGTGAAGCGGGAGGAGGAGGGGGCACAGATACGCAGTATTTT.

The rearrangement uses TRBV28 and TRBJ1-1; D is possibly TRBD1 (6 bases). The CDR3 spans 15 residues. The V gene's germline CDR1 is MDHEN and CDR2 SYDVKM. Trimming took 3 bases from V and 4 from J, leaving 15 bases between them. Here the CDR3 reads CASSLPLQGGTEAFF. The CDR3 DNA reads TGTGCCAGCAGTTTGCCCCTCCAAGGGGGCACTGAAGCTTTCTTT.

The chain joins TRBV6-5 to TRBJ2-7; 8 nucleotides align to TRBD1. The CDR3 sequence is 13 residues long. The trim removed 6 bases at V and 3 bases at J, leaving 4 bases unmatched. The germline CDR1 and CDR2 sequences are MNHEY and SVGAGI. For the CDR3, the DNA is TGTGCCAGCAGGAGGGACAGGAACTACGAGCAGTACTTC. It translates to CASRRDRNYEQYF.

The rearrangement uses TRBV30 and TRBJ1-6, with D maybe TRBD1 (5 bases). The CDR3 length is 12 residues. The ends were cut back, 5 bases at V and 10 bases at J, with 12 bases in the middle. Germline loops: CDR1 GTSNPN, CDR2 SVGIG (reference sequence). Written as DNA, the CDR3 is TGTGCCTGGGAGCCACAGGAGTCACCCCTCCACTTT. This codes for CAWEPQESPLHF.

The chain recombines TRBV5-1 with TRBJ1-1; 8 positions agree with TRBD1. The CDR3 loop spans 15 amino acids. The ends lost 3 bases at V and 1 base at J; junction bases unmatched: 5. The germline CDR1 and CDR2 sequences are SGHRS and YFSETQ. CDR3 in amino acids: CASSSGQARNTEAFF. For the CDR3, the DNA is TGCGCCAGCAGCTCGGGACAGGCGAGGAACACTGAAGCTTTCTTT.

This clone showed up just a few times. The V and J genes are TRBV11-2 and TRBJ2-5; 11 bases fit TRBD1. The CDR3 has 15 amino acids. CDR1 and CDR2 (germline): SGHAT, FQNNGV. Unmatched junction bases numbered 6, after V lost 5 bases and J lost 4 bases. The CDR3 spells CASSPGQGAGETQYF. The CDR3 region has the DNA TGTGCCAGCAGCCCCGGACAGGGGGCAGGAGAGACCCAGTACTTC.